This T cell receptor (beta chain) was found in a study of CXCR3-negative and CXCR3-positive naive CD8 T cells. Study context: With about 1.5 +/- 0.3 million reads per library, the TRB reads numbered about 135 million in total. General study points: Relative to CXCR3-negative naive cells, CXCR3-positive naive cells had more hydrophobic TRB CDR3s. Memory CD8+ cells had much lower diversity, and both naive subsets had comparably high diversity. Cryopreserved cells showed partially decreased CXCR3 expression, and most assays used fresh PBMCs.

The CDR3 is 14 amino acids. Germline values: CDR1 SGHTA, CDR2 FQGNSA. Carrying UMI labels, the TRB cDNA libraries were prepared through 5' RACE. TCRdb reprocessed the 5' RACE reads, keeping one entry per CDR3 protein, no DNA. Its clone listing holds about 98,000 distinct CDR3 sequences. Remarks on this clonotype: What it binds is not known.

Per CD8+ T cell subset, triplicate sorts of some 300,000 cells each were done. The sequenced material came from naive CXCR3+ CD8+ T cells from blood. Sample subset: CD45RO-CCR7+CD27+CD95- naive CD8+ T cells expressing CXCR3 (TNR3+). The chain is built from TRBV7-2 and TRBJ1-1. This clonotype originated in a human donor in good health. Some clones in this sample may be carry-over from other donors' samples. CDR3 sequence reads: CASSFNDKNTEAFF.